This T cell receptor beta chain was sequenced in a study of T-cell reconstitution after alpha-beta-depleted transplantation in children. The V and J ends lost 6 bases and 8 bases respectively, with 11 bases between them. The CDR3 is 11 residues long. Per germline, CDR1 SQVTM and CDR2 ANQGSEA. Unique molecular identifiers featured in how the TCRbeta library was prepared. From the PCR reads, TCRdb called clonotypes with MiXCR, one entry per CDR3 protein. The sample holds some 640,000 distinct CDR3 sequences, 16% seen once. This clonotype has at least ten counts. The chain uses TRBV29-1 and TRBJ2-1; the D is unclear. The sequence was obtained from a human donor who donated a stem cell graft to a child with acute myeloid leukemia. The sequenced sample was PBMCs from the stem cell graft donor, obtained from the stem cell graft. CDR3 nucleotides: TGCAGCGTGGTCCTAAGCTATGAGCAGTTCTTC. This encodes CSVVLSYEQFF.